This passage covers 31 T cell receptor beta chains from one sample sequenced in a study of cytomegalovirus exposure and HLA in healthy donors. Primers: 60 Vbeta forward and 13 Jbeta reverse. Assay used: immunoSEQ multiplex PCR; TCRdb lists only in-frame clones, some missing. Of over 120,000 clones listed, nearly 10% are singletons. The sequenced material came from PBMCs. The receptors originated from a man aged 45 to 65 in good health and CMV-seronegative.

This clone was found a few times. The chain joins TRBV19 to TRBJ2-2; TRBD1 agrees at 10 bases. CDR1 is LNHDA, CDR2 SQIVND, per germline (reference sequence). This CDR3 spans 14 amino acids. V gave up 8 bases and J gave up 3 bases; unmatched junction bases: 3. CDR3 amino acids: CASRDRGDTGELFF. The CDR3 DNA sequence: TGTGCCAGTCGGGACAGGGGAGACACCGGGGAGCTGTTTTTT.

This clone has more than one count but fewer than ten. The chain carries TRBV13 and TRBJ1-1, with D possibly matching TRBD1 (5 bases). Trimming took 5 bases from V and 7 from J, leaving 8 bases between them. Germline values: CDR1 PRHDT, CDR2 FYEKMQ (reference sequence). The length of the CDR3 is 11 residues. The CDR3 DNA reads as TGTGCCAGCAGCCTCCAGGGTGAAGCTTTCTTT. This gives the protein CASSLQGEAFF.

The rearrangement joins TRBV25-1 to TRBJ1-1; 7 positions match TRBD1. Losses at the gene ends were 6 bases for V and 4 bases for J; bases not matched to a gene: 14. The CDR3 consists of 16 residues. Germline-derived CDR1 and CDR2 are MGHDK and SYGVNS. CDR3: CASSEQYGQAGTEAFF. CDR3 DNA: TGTGCCAGCAGCGAACAATACGGACAGGCGGGCACTGAAGCTTTCTTT. Variable domain in full (rest from reference TRBV25-1 and TRBJ1-1): EADIYQTPRYLVIGTGKKITLECSQTMGHDKMYWYQQDPGMELHLIHYSYGVNSTEKGDLSSESTVSRIRTEHFPLTLESARPSHTSQYLCASSEQYGQAGTEAFFGQGTRLTVV.

This clone was recorded a few times. The chain carries TRBV13 and TRBJ2-5; D not certain. Per germline, CDR1 PRHDT and CDR2 FYEKMQ (reference sequence). This CDR3 has 14 residues. Trimming shortened V by 0 bases and J by 2 bases, and 7 bases separated the two germline ends. This chain's CDR3 is CASSLGADQETQYF. The CDR3 region has the DNA TGTGCCAGCAGCTTAGGGGCGGATCAAGAGACCCAGTACTTC.

V is TRBV7-6 and J is TRBJ2-3, with TRBD2 matching 11 bases. The germline CDR1 and CDR2 sequences are SGHVS and FNYEAQ. The CDR3 has 17 residues. J was trimmed by 0 bases and V by 1 base; bases with no gene match: 3. The CDR3 DNA reads as TGTGCCAGCAGCTTAGAAATAGCGGGGGGGAGCACAGATACGCAGTATTTT. This gives the protein CASSLEIAGGSTDTQYF. The whole variable domain, remainder taken from reference TRBV7-6 and TRBJ2-3, is GAGVSQSPRYKVTKRGQDVALRCDPISGHVSLYWYRQALGQGPEFLTYFNYEAQQDKSGLPNDRFSAERPEGSISTLTIQRTEQRDSAMYRCASSLEIAGGSTDTQYFGPGTRLTVL.

This clone came up a few times. The V call is TRBV5-1, the J call TRBJ2-7; D perhaps matches TRBD1 (5 bases). CDR1 is SGHRS and CDR2 is YFSETQ in the germline V gene. The ends were cut back, 1 base at V and 2 bases at J, with 10 bases in the middle. CDR3 size: 14 residues. The CDR3 loop is CASSLNGATYEQYF. Here the CDR3 DNA reads TGCGCCAGCAGCTTGAATGGGGCTACCTACGAGCAGTACTTC.

This clone was observed a handful of times. The DNA for the CDR3 is TGCGCCAGCAGCTTGACAGGGTGGAACGAGCAGTACTTC. Protein sequence: CASSLTGWNEQYF. The rearrangement uses TRBV5-1 and TRBJ2-7; weak D call: TRBD1 (6 bases). Trimming removed 1 base at V and 5 bases at J, with 10 bases between. The germline V gene has CDR1 SGHRS and CDR2 YFSETQ. The CDR3 totals 13 residues. Full variable domain (remainder filled in from reference TRBV5-1 and TRBJ2-7): KAGVTQTPRYLIKTRGQQVTLSCSPISGHRSVSWYQQTPGQGLQFLFEYFSETQRNKGNFPGRFSGRQFSNSRSEMNVSTLELGDSALYLCASSLTGWNEQYFGPGTRLTVT.

This clone occurred a few times. This chain uses TRBV27 with TRBJ2-2; 9 bases align to TRBD1. V lost 2 bases and J lost 5; bases outside the gene matches: 9. From germline, CDR1 is MNHEY and CDR2 SMNVEV (reference sequence). This CDR3 is built from 17 residues. The CDR3 sequence: CASSLPPDRGKTGELFF. In nucleotides, the CDR3 is TGTGCCAGCAGTTTACCCCCGGACAGGGGTAAAACCGGGGAGCTGTTTTTT.

The CDR3, as DNA: TGTGCCAGCATTTCCCCCCCTAGCGGGTTCAATGAGCAGTTCTTC. Its translation is CASISPPSGFNEQFF. The chain has TRBV25-1 and TRBJ2-1; 8 positions agree with TRBD2. The ends lost 7 bases at V and 6 bases at J; junction bases unmatched: 11. This CDR3 is built from 15 residues. CDR1 and CDR2 (germline): MGHDK, SYGVNS.

The J gene is TRBJ1-3, the V gene TRBV19, with 7 bases matching TRBD1. In germline, CDR1 is LNHDA, CDR2 SQIVND (reference sequence). The trim removed 8 bases at V and 0 bases at J, leaving 7 bases unmatched. CDR3 length: 15 residues. The CDR3 nucleotides read TGTGCCAGTCAAACGGGACAGAGCTCTGGAAACACCATATATTTT. This translates into CASQTGQSSGNTIYF.

In this sample, this clone turned up a few times. The chain combines TRBV9 with TRBJ2-4; possibly TRBD1 for D (5 bases). V was cut by 4 bases and J by 7 bases, with 15 bases left in between. This CDR3 is 14 amino acids long. In germline, CDR1 is SGDLS, CDR2 YYNGEE. The CDR3 DNA reads as TGTGCCAGCAGCCACCCAGGGTTCGGCAACATTCAGTACTTC. This translates into CASSHPGFGNIQYF.

This clone turned up a few times. The genes are TRBV5-1 and TRBJ2-5, with 9 bases fitting TRBD1. The V segment lost 7 bases and the J segment 4 bases; nucleotides outside the gene matches: 2. Per the germline V gene, CDR1 is SGHRS and CDR2 is YFSETQ. The CDR3 sequence is 12 residues long. The CDR3 is CASQQGAETQYF. DNA for the CDR3: TGCGCCAGCCAACAGGGGGCAGAGACCCAGTACTTC.

The rearrangement joins TRBV2 to TRBJ2-5, with TRBD2 matching over 9 bases. The CDR3 extends over 15 amino acids. Trimming cost V 3 bases and J 3 bases; bases outside gene matches: 5. CDR1 is SNHLY and CDR2 is FYNNEI in the germline V gene. The CDR3 region is CASSDSGGFKETQYF. CDR3 bases: TGTGCCAGCAGTGACAGCGGGGGGTTCAAAGAGACCCAGTACTTC.

The V call is TRBV30, the J call TRBJ1-1; tentative D call: TRBD1 (6 bases). Germline V gene sequence: CDR1 GTSNPN, CDR2 SVGIG (reference sequence). Trimming cost V 1 base and J 5 bases, with 8 bases left between them. The CDR3 is 12 amino acids. CDR3 region: CAWSAQGTEAFF. The DNA for the CDR3 is TGTGCCTGGAGTGCACAGGGAACTGAAGCTTTCTTT.

In this sample, this clone turned up a few times. V and J are TRBV4-1 and TRBJ1-2; tentatively, D is TRBD1 (5 bases). Trimming left V 1 base short and J 7 bases short, with 13 bases between. The CDR3 is 14 residues long. Germline-derived CDR1 and CDR2 are MGHRA and YSYEKL. In DNA, the CDR3 is TGCGCCAGCAGCCAAGTAGGGGCTCCTGGTGGCTACACCTTC. Amino acids: CASSQVGAPGGYTF.

In this sample, this clone turned up once. The chain recombines TRBV2 with TRBJ2-7; 11 nucleotides match TRBD1. Germline CDR1 is SNHLY and CDR2 is FYNNEI. CDR3 length: 14 residues. The junction had 3 bases not matched to a gene; V was cut back by 3 bases and J by 5 bases. The CDR3 coding sequence is TGTGCCAGCAGTGAGGACAGGGGGCATGACGAGCAGTACTTC. Its translation is CASSEDRGHDEQYF.

This clone has just a few counts. The J gene is TRBJ1-1, the V gene TRBV28; 9 positions match TRBD1. The V segment lost 11 bases and the J segment 0 bases; nucleotides outside the gene matches: 1. The germline V gene encodes CDR1 MDHEN and CDR2 SYDVKM. The CDR3 totals 12 residues. Written as DNA, the CDR3 is TGTGCCGGGACAGGGTTGAACACTGAAGCTTTCTTT. Encoded protein: CAGTGLNTEAFF.

Note on this clone: Additional DNA sequences in this sample encode the identical CDR3. The rearrangement joins TRBV30 to TRBJ1-6, with D hard to call. With 0 bases removed from V and 0 bases from J, the gap between germline ends came to 9 bases. CDR1 and CDR2 (germline): GTSNPN, SVGIG (reference sequence). The CDR3 is 16 residues long. CDR3 in amino acids: CAWSVGHSSYNSPLHF. In DNA form, the CDR3 reads TGTGCCTGGAGTGTCGGTCACAGCTCCTATAATTCACCCCTCCACTTT. The full variable domain, completed using reference TRBV30 and TRBJ1-6, is SQTIHQWPATLVQPVGSPLSLECTVEGTSNPNLYWYRQAAGRGLQLLFYSVGIGQISSEVPQNLSASRPQDRQFILSSKKLLLSDSGFYLCAWSVGHSSYNSPLHFGNGTRLTVT.

This clone was seen a few times. V gene TRBV6-1 combines with J gene TRBJ1-6; D perhaps matches TRBD1 (5 bases). Trimming pared 2 bases from V and 3 bases from J, leaving 8 bases between. The CDR3 loop spans 15 amino acids. Germline CDR1 is MNHNS and CDR2 is SASEGT. The CDR3 DNA reads as TGTGCCAGCAGTGAACAGGGCAGCTATAATTCACCCCTCCACTTT. Translation: CASSEQGSYNSPLHF.

The rearrangement uses TRBV7-8 and TRBJ1-2; 8 nucleotides line up with TRBD1. J gave up 6 bases and V 5 bases, and 11 bases lay outside the gene matches. There are 15 residues in the CDR3. Germline CDR1 is SGHVS and CDR2 is FQNEAQ. The CDR3 DNA is TGTGCCAGCAGCCTTAGCGACAGGGGATCTAATGGCTACACCTTC. Translation: CASSLSDRGSNGYTF.

This clone was picked up a small number of times. This sequence joins TRBV18 and TRBJ1-1, with 7 bases aligning to TRBD1. This CDR3 comprises 17 residues. Trimming removed 2 bases from V and 0 bases from J; junction bases left unmatched: 9. CDR1 is KGHSH and CDR2 is LQKENI in the germline V gene. This chain's CDR3 is CASSPNAPGQLNTEAFF. CDR3 DNA: TGTGCCAGCTCACCAAACGCCCCGGGACAGTTGAACACTGAAGCTTTCTTT.

The genes are TRBV14 and TRBJ2-1; 15 bases align to TRBD2. Trimming took 5 bases from V and 3 from J; bases not matched to a gene: 11. There are 19 residues in the CDR3. Germline CDR1 reads SGHDN; CDR2 reads FVKESK. This chain's CDR3 is CASSAGLAGGRTFYNEQFF. CDR3 in DNA: TGTGCCAGCAGCGCGGGACTAGCGGGAGGCCGAACCTTCTACAATGAGCAGTTCTTC.

This clone has a handful of counts. The chain is built from TRBV5-1 and TRBJ2-3; 8 bases match TRBD2. The CDR3 length is 14 residues. Germline V gene lookup returns CDR1 SGHRS and CDR2 YFSETQ. Losses at the gene ends were 2 bases for V and 4 bases for J; bases not matched to a gene: 3. The CDR3 DNA sequence: TGCGCCAGCAGCTTCACTAGCGGCCCAGATACGCAGTATTTT. Translating gives CASSFTSGPDTQYF.

The table lists this clone with a few counts. The chain joins TRBV30 to TRBJ1-2, with 9 bases that match TRBD1. Germline CDR1 GTSNPN, CDR2 SVGIG (reference sequence). The CDR3 has 13 residues. The V gene end was trimmed by 0 bases and the J gene end by 7 bases; junction bases not matched to a gene: 3. The CDR3 spells CAWSVQGASGYTF. The CDR3, as DNA: TGTGCCTGGAGTGTACAGGGGGCAAGTGGCTACACCTTC.

This clone has only a few counts. The V and J genes are TRBV2 and TRBJ1-1, with D tentatively TRBD1 (5 bases). The length of the CDR3 is 14 residues. CDR1 SNHLY and CDR2 FYNNEI come from the germline V gene. Trimming pared 2 bases from V and 3 bases from J, leaving 10 bases between. The CDR3 protein is CASSEQGRYTEAFF. The CDR3 bases are TGTGCCAGCAGTGAACAGGGAAGGTACACTGAAGCTTTCTTT. The whole variable domain, filled in from reference TRBV2 and TRBJ1-1, reads EPEVTQTPSHQVTQMGQEVILRCVPISNHLYFYWYRQILGQKVEFLVSFYNNEISEKSEIFDDQFSVERPDGSNFTLKIRSTKLEDSAMYFCASSEQGRYTEAFFGQGTRLTVV.

A remark on this clone: This specimen includes other DNA sequences encoding the same CDR3. The chain joins TRBV11-2 to TRBJ2-2, with D possibly being TRBD1 (5 bases). Trimming cost V 1 base and J 5 bases, with 5 bases left between them. Germline V gene sequence: CDR1 SGHAT, CDR2 FQNNGV. The CDR3 extends over 13 amino acids. CDR3 nucleotides: TGTGCCAGCAGCTTAGCAGGGACCGGGGAGCTGTTTTTT. This codes for CASSLAGTGELFF.

This clone was counted a few times. The chain is built from TRBV7-9 and TRBJ1-2; D might be TRBD1 (6 bases). Between the trimmed V and J ends, which lost 0 bases and 8 bases, there was a span of 25 bases. This CDR3 is built from 18 residues. Germline CDR1 is SEHNR and CDR2 is FQNEAQ (reference sequence). The CDR3 DNA reads as TGTGCCAGCAGCTTAGCGAATGGGGGCTACCGGTCCGCAGGGGGCTACACCTTC. Amino acid sequence: CASSLANGGYRSAGGYTF.

This clone was seen more than once but under ten times. This chain connects TRBV12-5 to TRBJ2-4; D is unclear. Trimming took off 7 bases at V and 8 bases at J, with 3 bases between the two ends. The length of the CDR3 is 9 residues. Germline loops: CDR1 LGHNT, CDR2 FRNRAP. CDR3 in amino acids: CASADIQYF. The CDR3 bases are TGTGCTAGTGCGGACATTCAGTACTTC.

This clone was recorded a few times. The chain couples TRBV5-1 to TRBJ1-1, with TRBD1 identical over 7 bases. Germline V CDR1 and CDR2: SGHRS, YFSETQ. J gave up 0 bases and V 0 bases, and 14 bases lay outside the gene matches. The CDR3 consists of 19 residues. The CDR3 sequence is CASSLDWSPRGQMNTEAFF. The CDR3 DNA is TGCGCCAGCAGCTTGGATTGGTCCCCACGGGGACAGATGAACACTGAAGCTTTCTTT.

The chain joins TRBV9 to TRBJ2-7, with D tentatively TRBD1 (5 bases). The V end lost 3 bases, the J end lost 5 bases, and 21 bases lay between the germline ends. This CDR3 comprises 16 residues. Germline CDR1 SGDLS, CDR2 YYNGEE. Here the CDR3 DNA reads TGTGCCAGCAGCGGGGGCGAAGTAGGGTTGGACGACGAGCAGTACTTC. It yields the protein CASSGGEVGLDDEQYF.

The rearrangement uses TRBV9 and TRBJ1-4; possible D gene TRBD1, 6 bases. This CDR3 is 16 amino acids long. The germline V gene encodes CDR1 SGDLS and CDR2 YYNGEE. V lost 0 bases and J lost 4, with 13 bases in between. The CDR3, as DNA: TGTGCCAGCAGCGTAGGGTGGGGACAAATTAATGAAAAACTGTTTTTT. Translating it yields CASSVGWGQINEKLFF. The variable domain in full, completed from reference TRBV9 and TRBJ1-4, reads DSGVTQTPKHLITATGQRVTLRCSPRSGDLSVYWYQQSLDQGLQFLIQYYNGEERAKGNILERFSAQQFPDLHSELNLSSLELGDSALYFCASSVGWGQINEKLFFGSGTQLSVL.